One sample yielded the 12 T cell receptor beta chains listed below, sequenced in a study of T cell repertoires in cytomegalovirus infection. TCRdb independently ran MiXCR on the reads; one entry per CDR3 protein. The repertoire consists of about 900,000 distinct CDR3 sequences, with roughly 31% occurring once and the leading ten covering roughly an eighth. These TCRs are of unknown antigen specificity. This specimen was cultured CD8+ T cells from PBMCs, taken from culture after CMV antigen stimulation. The receptors derive from a human donor in good health (CMV status not recorded). Some clones in this sample may be carry-over from other donors' samples.

The chain joins TRBV12-3 or TRBV12-4 to TRBJ1-2; 7 nucleotides align to TRBD1. The J segment lost 7 bases and the V segment lost 2 bases, leaving 4 bases of the junction unmatched. The length of the CDR3 is 13 residues. CDR3 protein: CASSLFTGAGYTF. The DNA for the CDR3 is TGTGCCAGCAGTTTATTCACAGGGGCTGGCTACACCTTC.

The rearrangement links TRBV6-1 to TRBJ2-1; 15 bases are shared with TRBD2. Germline CDR1 is MNHNS and CDR2 is SASEGT. The J segment lost 8 bases and the V segment lost 0 bases, leaving 2 bases of the junction unmatched. CDR3 length equals 16 residues. Here the CDR3 reads CASSEAGLAGGDEQFF. CDR3 sequence (DNA): TGTGCCAGCAGTGAAGCAGGACTAGCGGGGGGGGATGAGCAGTTCTTC.

The CDR3 DNA follows: TGTGCCAGCAGACTTAATCCATCTGGGGCCAACGTCCTGACTTTC. Residues: CASRLNPSGANVLTF. The chain links TRBV9 to TRBJ2-6; D is ambiguous. CDR3 length equals 15 residues. The germline gives CDR1 SGDLS, CDR2 YYNGEE. V gave up 5 bases and J gave up 1 base, with 10 bases separating them.

A few counts support this clonotype. The chain combines TRBV12-3 or TRBV12-4 with TRBJ2-5; TRBD2 matches at 11 bases. The V segment lost 4 bases and the J segment 4 bases; nucleotides outside the gene matches: 14. This CDR3 has 18 residues. The CDR3, as DNA: TGTGCCAGCAGTTCCTCCCTTTTTATAGCGGGGGGGCGAGAGACCCAGTACTTC. Its translation: CASSSSLFIAGGRETQYF.

The V and J genes are TRBV12-3 or TRBV12-4 and TRBJ2-1; no clear D gene. The V gene lost 8 bases and the J gene lost 3 bases, with 14 bases spanning the gap. The CDR3 is 14 residues long. CDR3 amino acids: CASGNATVYNEQFF. The CDR3 nucleotides are TGTGCCAGCGGAAATGCGACGGTCTACAATGAGCAGTTCTTC.

There are a few counts of this clonotype. The chain couples TRBV15 to TRBJ2-6, with no clear D. The length of the CDR3 is 15 residues. Germline CDR1 is LNHNV and CDR2 is YYDKDF (reference sequence). The V end was cut by 6 bases, the J end by 0 bases, with 9 bases between. The CDR3 region is CATSPFASGANVLTF. The CDR3 DNA is TGTGCCACCAGTCCCTTCGCCTCTGGGGCCAACGTCCTGACTTTC.

The chain links TRBV24-1 to TRBJ1-5; no clear D gene. V lost 2 bases to trimming and J lost 7 bases, with 8 bases between them. This CDR3 comprises 13 residues. The germline V gene encodes CDR1 KGHDR and CDR2 SFDVKD. CDR3 sequence (DNA): TGTGCCACCAGTGATTATAAGTGGCAGCCCCAGCATTTT. Its translation: CATSDYKWQPQHF.

The chain recombines TRBV27 with TRBJ2-2; D uncertain. The germline V gene has CDR1 MNHEY and CDR2 SMNVEV (reference sequence). The CDR3 runs 15 residues. The ends were cut back, 3 bases at V and 1 base at J, with 9 bases in the middle. Here the CDR3 DNA reads TGTGCCAGCAGTTTTGGACGGAAGAACACCGGGGAGCTGTTTTTT. It codes for CASSFGRKNTGELFF.

On this clonotype: A much more abundant neighbour one base away suggests this may be a read error. CDR3 DNA sequence: TGTGCCAGCAGTTTAGGGCGAGGGAACATTCAGAACTTC. Translating it yields CASSLGRGNIQNF. The rearrangement joins TRBV27 to TRBJ2-4; TRBD2 might be the D (5 bases). Looked up from germline, CDR1 is MNHEY and CDR2 is SMNVEV (reference sequence). The CDR3 loop spans 13 amino acids.

This clonotype has ten or more counts. The chain combines TRBV7-8 with TRBJ2-7; D possibly corresponds to TRBD1 (6 bases). CDR1 is SGHVS, CDR2 FQNEAQ, per germline. The CDR3 length is 20 residues. The V end lost 5 bases, the J end lost 9 bases, and 38 bases lay between the germline ends. For the CDR3, the DNA is TGTGCCAGCAGCGCCAGATCGGTCTTGTCTGGAATATACGAGCAGGGGTCGCAGTACTTC. This codes for CASSARSVLSGIYEQGSQYF.

The rearrangement links TRBV27 to TRBJ2-2; D gene ambiguous. The CDR3 has 14 residues. Trimming left V 2 bases short and J 7 bases short, with 11 bases between. The germline V gene encodes CDR1 MNHEY and CDR2 SMNVEV (reference sequence). For the CDR3, the DNA is TGTGCCAGCAGTTTAGCCCAAGCCCACGGGGAGCTGTTTTTT. It encodes CASSLAQAHGELFF.

This clonotype has ten or more counts. The J gene is TRBJ2-1, the V gene TRBV6-1; D gene ambiguous. The CDR3 runs 16 residues. From germline, CDR1 is MNHNS and CDR2 SASEGT. Trimming removed 3 bases from V and 2 bases from J, with 14 bases in between. This chain's CDR3 is CASSDFPAGPYNEQFF. In DNA form, the CDR3 reads TGTGCCAGCAGTGATTTCCCGGCCGGCCCCTACAATGAGCAGTTCTTC.